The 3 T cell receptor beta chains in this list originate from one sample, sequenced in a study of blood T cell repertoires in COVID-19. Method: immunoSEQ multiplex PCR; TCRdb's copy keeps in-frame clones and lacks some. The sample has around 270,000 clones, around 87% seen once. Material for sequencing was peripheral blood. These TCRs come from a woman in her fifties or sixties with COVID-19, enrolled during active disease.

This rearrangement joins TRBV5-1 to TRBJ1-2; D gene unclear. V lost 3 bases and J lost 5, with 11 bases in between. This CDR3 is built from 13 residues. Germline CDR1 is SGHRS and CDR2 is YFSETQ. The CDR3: CASSSAAKYGYTF. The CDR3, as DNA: TGCGCCAGCAGCTCTGCGGCGAAATATGGCTACACCTTC.

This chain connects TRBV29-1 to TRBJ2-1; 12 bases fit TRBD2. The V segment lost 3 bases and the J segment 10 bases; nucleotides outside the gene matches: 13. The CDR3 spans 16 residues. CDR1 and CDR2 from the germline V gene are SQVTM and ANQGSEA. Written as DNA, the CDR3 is TGCAGCGTTGATGGCCAGACTAGCGGGAGAGGTAGCGAGCAGTTCTTC. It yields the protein CSVDGQTSGRGSEQFF.

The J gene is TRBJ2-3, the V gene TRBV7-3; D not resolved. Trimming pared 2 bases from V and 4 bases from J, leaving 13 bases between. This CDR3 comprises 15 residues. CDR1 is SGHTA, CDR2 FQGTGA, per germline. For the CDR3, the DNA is TGTGCCAGCAGCTTATCGCCTTCTAGAGCAGATACGCAGTATTTT. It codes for CASSLSPSRADTQYF. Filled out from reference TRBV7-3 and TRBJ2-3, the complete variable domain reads GAGVSQTPSNKVTEKGKYVELRCDPISGHTALYWYRQSLGQGPEFLIYFQGTGAADDSGLPNDRFFAVRPEGSVSTLKIQRTERGDSAVYLCASSLSPSRADTQYFGPGTRLTVL.